Here is one T cell receptor beta chain with its context. Its antigen is still unknown. This record comes from a study of T cell responses to AZD1222 COVID-19 vaccine. General observations from the study: Across spike, vaccine-associated CD4 TCRs were found, dominant at 160-218 and 743-854.

The V end was cut by 7 bases, the J end by 4 bases, with 19 bases between. The germline CDR1 and CDR2 sequences are MDHEN and SYDVKM. This CDR3 is 15 amino acids long. The data were produced by immunoSEQ multiplex PCR, yet TCRdb's version contains in-frame clones alone and is incomplete. Here the sample spans under 200,000 clones, 75% to 95% being singletons. This chain joins TRBV28 and TRBJ1-2; D gene uncertain. The specimen was peripheral blood, collected on day 0 of AZD1222 vaccination. This TCR derives from an adult in good health. CDR3 nucleotides: TGTGCCAGCATTCCAACGGGCAGGAGTGCCTATGGCTACACCTTC. This codes for CASIPTGRSAYGYTF.